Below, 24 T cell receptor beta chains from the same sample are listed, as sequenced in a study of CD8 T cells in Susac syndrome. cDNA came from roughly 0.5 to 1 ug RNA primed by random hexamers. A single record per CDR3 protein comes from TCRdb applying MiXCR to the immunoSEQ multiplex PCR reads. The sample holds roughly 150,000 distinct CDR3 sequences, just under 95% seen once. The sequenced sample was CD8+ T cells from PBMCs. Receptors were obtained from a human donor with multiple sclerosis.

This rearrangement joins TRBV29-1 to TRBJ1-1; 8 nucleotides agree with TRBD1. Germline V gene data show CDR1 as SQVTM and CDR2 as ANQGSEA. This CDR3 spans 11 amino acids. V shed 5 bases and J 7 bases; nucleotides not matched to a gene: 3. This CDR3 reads CSVPQGGEAFF. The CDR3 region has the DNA TGCAGCGTTCCACAGGGGGGTGAAGCTTTCTTT.

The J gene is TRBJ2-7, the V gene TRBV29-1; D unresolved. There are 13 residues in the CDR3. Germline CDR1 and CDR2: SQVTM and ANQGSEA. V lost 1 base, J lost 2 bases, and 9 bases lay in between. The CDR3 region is CSVEGEVPYEQYF. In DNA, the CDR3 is TGCAGCGTTGAAGGCGAGGTCCCCTACGAGCAGTACTTC.

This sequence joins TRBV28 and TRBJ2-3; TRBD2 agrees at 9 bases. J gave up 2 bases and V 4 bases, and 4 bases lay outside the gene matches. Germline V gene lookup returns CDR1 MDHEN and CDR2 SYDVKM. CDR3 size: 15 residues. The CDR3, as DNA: TGTGCCAGCAGTTACCTAGCGGGGAACACAGATACGCAGTATTTT. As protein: CASSYLAGNTDTQYF.

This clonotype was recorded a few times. The CDR3 reads CASSYVLAGEDTQYF. In DNA, the CDR3 is TGTGCCAGCAGTTATGTACTAGCTGGGGAAGATACGCAGTATTTT. The genes are TRBV6-5 and TRBJ2-3; the D gene is possibly TRBD2 (6 bases). V lost 3 bases and J lost 5, with 15 bases in between. Germline loops: CDR1 MNHEY, CDR2 SVGAGI. The CDR3 extends over 15 amino acids.

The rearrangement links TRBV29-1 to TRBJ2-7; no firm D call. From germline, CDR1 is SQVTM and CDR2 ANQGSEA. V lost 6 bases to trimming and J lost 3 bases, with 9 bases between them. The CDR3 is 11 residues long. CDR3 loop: CSVTRDYEQYF. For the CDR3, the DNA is TGCAGCGTCACAAGGGACTACGAGCAGTACTTC.

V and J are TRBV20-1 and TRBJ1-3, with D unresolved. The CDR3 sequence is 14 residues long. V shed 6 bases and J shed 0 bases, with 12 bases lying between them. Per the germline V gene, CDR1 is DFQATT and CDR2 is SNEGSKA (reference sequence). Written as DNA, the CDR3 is TGCAGTGCGCCGACACCCGACTCTGGAAACACCATATATTTT. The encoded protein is CSAPTPDSGNTIYF.

The CDR3 DNA is TGTGCCACCAGCAGGGGAGAGGGGAATTGGGAAAAACCCAATGAGCAGTTCTTC. This codes for CATSRGEGNWEKPNEQFF. This chain links TRBV15 with TRBJ2-1; D may match TRBD1 or TRBD2 (5 bases each). The CDR3 consists of 18 residues. Germline lookup yields CDR1 LNHNV and CDR2 YYDKDF (reference sequence). V dropped 3 bases and J dropped 6 bases, with 24 bases sitting between them.

In DNA, the CDR3 is TGTGCCACCAGCAGAGGGGGAGAGTCCGTCTACGAGCAGTACTTC. Its translation is CATSRGGESVYEQYF. V usage is TRBV15 and J usage is TRBJ2-7; maybe TRBD2 (5 bases). The V end was cut by 1 base, the J end by 3 bases, with 13 bases between. The CDR3 spans 15 residues. Germline CDR1 and CDR2: LNHNV and YYDKDF (reference sequence).

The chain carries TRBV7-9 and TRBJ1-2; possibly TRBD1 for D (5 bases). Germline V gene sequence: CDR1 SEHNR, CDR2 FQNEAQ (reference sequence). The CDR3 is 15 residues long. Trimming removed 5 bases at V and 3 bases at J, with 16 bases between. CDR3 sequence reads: CASSPLPGDYYGYTF. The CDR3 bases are TGTGCCAGCAGCCCCCTACCCGGGGACTACTATGGCTACACCTTC.

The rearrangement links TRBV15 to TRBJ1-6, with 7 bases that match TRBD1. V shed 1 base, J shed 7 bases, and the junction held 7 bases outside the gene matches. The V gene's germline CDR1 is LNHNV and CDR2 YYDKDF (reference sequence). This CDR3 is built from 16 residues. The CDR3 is CATSRGRGQLNSPLHF. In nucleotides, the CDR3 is TGTGCCACCAGCAGAGGGAGGGGACAGTTAAATTCACCCCTCCACTTT.

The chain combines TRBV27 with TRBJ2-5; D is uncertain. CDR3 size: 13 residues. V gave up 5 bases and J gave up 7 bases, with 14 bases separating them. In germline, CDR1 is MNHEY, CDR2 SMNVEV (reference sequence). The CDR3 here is CASSLTQIGTQYF. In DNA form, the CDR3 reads TGTGCCAGCAGTCTGACACAGATCGGGACCCAGTACTTC.

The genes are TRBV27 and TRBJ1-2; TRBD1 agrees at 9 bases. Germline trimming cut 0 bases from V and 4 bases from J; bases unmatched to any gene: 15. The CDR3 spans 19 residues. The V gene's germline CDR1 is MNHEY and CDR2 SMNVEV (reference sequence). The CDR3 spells CASSLSPGTGTSFTYGYTF. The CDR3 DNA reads TGTGCCAGCAGTTTATCGCCCGGGACAGGGACGTCGTTTACCTATGGCTACACCTTC.

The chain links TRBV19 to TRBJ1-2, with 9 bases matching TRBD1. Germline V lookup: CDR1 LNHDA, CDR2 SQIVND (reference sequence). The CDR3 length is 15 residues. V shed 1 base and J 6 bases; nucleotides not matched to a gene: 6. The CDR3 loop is CASSIAGDRADGYTF. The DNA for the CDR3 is TGTGCCAGTAGTATAGCTGGGGACAGGGCAGATGGCTACACCTTC.

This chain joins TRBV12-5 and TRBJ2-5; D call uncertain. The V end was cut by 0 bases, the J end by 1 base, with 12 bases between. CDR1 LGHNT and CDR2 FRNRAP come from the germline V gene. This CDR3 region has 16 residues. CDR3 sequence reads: CASGLVVGKVQETQYF. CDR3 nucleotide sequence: TGTGCTAGTGGTTTGGTAGTAGGGAAGGTCCAAGAGACCCAGTACTTC.

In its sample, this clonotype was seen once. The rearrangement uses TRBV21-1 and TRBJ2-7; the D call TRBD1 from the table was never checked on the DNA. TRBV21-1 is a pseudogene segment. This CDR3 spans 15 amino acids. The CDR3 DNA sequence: TGTGCCAGCAGCACGTCGACAGGGTTCGACTACGAGCAGTACTTC. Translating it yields CASSTSTGFDYEQYF.

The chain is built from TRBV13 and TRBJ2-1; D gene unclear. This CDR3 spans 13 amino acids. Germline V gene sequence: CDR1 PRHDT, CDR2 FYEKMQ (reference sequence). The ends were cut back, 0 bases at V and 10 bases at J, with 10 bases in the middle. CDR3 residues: CASSLGRRIEQFF. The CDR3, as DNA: TGTGCCAGCAGCTTAGGCCGACGCATAGAGCAGTTCTTC.

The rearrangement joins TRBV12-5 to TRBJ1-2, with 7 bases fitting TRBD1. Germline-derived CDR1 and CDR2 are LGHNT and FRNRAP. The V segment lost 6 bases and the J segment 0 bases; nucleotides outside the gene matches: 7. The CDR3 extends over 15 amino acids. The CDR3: CASGIGQAANYGYTF. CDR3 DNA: TGTGCTAGTGGCATTGGACAGGCAGCTAACTATGGCTACACCTTC.

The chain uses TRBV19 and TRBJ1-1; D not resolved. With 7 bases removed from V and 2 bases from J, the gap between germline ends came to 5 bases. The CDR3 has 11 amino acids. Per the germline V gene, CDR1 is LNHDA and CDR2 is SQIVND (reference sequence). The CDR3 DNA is TGTGCCAGTATTGCTAACACTGAAGCTTTCTTT. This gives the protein CASIANTEAFF.

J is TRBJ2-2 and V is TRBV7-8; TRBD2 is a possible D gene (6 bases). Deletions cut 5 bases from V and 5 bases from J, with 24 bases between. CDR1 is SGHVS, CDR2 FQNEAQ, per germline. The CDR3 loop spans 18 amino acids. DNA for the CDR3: TGTGCCAGCAGCACACACACGACTAGGGACGTTGGAACCGGGGAGCTGTTTTTT. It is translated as CASSTHTTRDVGTGELFF. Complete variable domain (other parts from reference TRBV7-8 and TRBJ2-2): GAGVSQSPRYKVAKRGQDVALRCDPISGHVSLFWYQQALGQGPEFLTYFQNEAQLDKSGLPSDRFFAERPEGSVSTLKIQRTQQEDSAVYLCASSTHTTRDVGTGELFFGEGSRLTVL.

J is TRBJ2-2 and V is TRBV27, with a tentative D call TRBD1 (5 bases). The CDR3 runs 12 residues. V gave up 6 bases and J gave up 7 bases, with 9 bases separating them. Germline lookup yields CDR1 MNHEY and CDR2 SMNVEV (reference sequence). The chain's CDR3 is CASSHRSGELFF. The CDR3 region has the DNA TGTGCCAGCAGCCACAGGAGCGGGGAGCTGTTTTTT.

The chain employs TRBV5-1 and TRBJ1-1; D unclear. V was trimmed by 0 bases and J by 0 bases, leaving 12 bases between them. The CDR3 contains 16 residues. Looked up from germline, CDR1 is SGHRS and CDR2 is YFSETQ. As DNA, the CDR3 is TGCGCCAGCAGCTTGGCATCCGGGAATATGAACACTGAAGCTTTCTTT. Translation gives CASSLASGNMNTEAFF.

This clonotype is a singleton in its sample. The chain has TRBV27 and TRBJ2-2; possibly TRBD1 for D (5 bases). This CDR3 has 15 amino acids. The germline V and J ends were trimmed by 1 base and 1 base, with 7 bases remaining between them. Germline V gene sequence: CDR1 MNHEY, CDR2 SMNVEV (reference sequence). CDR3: CASSLYQGNTGELFF. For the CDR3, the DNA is TGTGCCAGCAGTTTATATCAGGGGAACACCGGGGAGCTGTTTTTT.

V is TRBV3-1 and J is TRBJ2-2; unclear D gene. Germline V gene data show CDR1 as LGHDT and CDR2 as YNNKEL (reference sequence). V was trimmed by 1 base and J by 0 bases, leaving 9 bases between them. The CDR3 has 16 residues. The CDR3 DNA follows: TGTGCCAGCAGCCAAGGGCAGTTCGCGAACACCGGGGAGCTGTTTTTT. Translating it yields CASSQGQFANTGELFF.

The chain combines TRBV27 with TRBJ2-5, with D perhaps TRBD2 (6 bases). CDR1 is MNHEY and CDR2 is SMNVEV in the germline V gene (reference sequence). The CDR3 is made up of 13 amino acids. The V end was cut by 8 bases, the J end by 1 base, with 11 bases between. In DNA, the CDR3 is TGTGCCAGCGGGCGCGGGGTCCAAGAGACCCAGTACTTC. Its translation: CASGRGVQETQYF.